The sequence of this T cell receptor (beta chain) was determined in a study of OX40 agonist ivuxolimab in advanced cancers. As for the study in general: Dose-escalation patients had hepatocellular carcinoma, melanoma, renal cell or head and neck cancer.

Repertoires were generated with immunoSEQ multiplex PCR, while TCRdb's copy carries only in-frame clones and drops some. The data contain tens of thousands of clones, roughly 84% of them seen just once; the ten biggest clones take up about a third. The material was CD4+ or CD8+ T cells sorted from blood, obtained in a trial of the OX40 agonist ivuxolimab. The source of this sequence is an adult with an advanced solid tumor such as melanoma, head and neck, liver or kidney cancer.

CDR3 in amino acids: CASSFGIFTEAFF. CDR3 sequence (DNA): TGTGCCAGCAGCTTCGGGATCTTCACTGAAGCTTTCTTT. The V call is TRBV5-4, the J call TRBJ1-1; no clear D. The germline V and J ends were trimmed by 2 bases and 4 bases, with 9 bases remaining between them. This CDR3 is built from 13 residues. CDR1 is SGHNT and CDR2 is YYREEE in the germline V gene (reference sequence).